These 29 T cell receptor beta chains share one sample of origin, sequenced in a study of cytotoxic CD8 clonotypes in ibrutinib-treated CLL. The assay was immunoSEQ multiplex PCR, and TCRdb's table has in-frame clones only and misses some. The repertoire holds 130,000 or so clones, with 70% to 80% as singletons. The source was PBMCs, collected after 12 months of ibrutinib treatment. The receptor source for this set is a human donor with chronic lymphocytic leukemia.

In DNA form, the CDR3 reads TGTGCCAGCAGCCCCGCGGGACAGTGGGAAAAACTGTTTTTT. Amino acid sequence: CASSPAGQWEKLFF. The chain carries TRBV7-8 and TRBJ1-4; TRBD1 matches at 7 bases. This CDR3 comprises 14 residues. Germline assignment: CDR1 SGHVS and CDR2 FQNEAQ. V lost 5 bases and J lost 8; bases outside the gene matches: 8. Full variable domain (missing parts from reference TRBV7-8 and TRBJ1-4): GAGVSQSPRYKVAKRGQDVALRCDPISGHVSLFWYQQALGQGPEFLTYFQNEAQLDKSGLPSDRFFAERPEGSVSTLKIQRTQQEDSAVYLCASSPAGQWEKLFFGSGTQLSVL.

V is TRBV15 and J is TRBJ2-7; D not resolved. The CDR3 loop spans 15 amino acids. Germline loops: CDR1 LNHNV, CDR2 YYDKDF (reference sequence). Trimming removed 1 base at V and 5 bases at J, with 15 bases between. CDR3 in amino acids: CATSRGPPGRNEQYF. The DNA for the CDR3 is TGTGCCACCAGCAGAGGGCCCCCGGGCCGCAACGAGCAGTACTTC.

This clone has just one count. The V call is TRBV19, the J call TRBJ1-2, with D uncertain. Germline V gene data show CDR1 as LNHDA and CDR2 as SQIVND (reference sequence). Trimming stripped 1 base from V and 4 bases from J, with 10 bases between. The CDR3 loop spans 14 amino acids. The CDR3 coding sequence is TGTGCCAGTAGTATAGCCCGGGGTCCCTATGGCTACACCTTC. It specifies CASSIARGPYGYTF.

The J gene is TRBJ2-5, the V gene TRBV7-2; no definite D call. Gene TRBJ2-7 matches the end of the DNA better, so the J call may be wrong. Germline V lookup: CDR1 SGHTA, CDR2 FQGNSA. The length of the CDR3 is 12 residues. The chain's CDR3 is CASSRVIYEQYF. The CDR3 DNA sequence: TGTGCCAGCAGCCGAGTGATCTACGAGCAGTACTTC.

The V gene is TRBV5-4, the J gene TRBJ2-3; TRBD2 matches 12 bases. The CDR3 has 16 residues. Trimming at V came to 4 bases and at J to 4 bases, leaving 7 bases not matched to a gene. CDR1 is SGHNT, CDR2 YYREEE, per germline (reference sequence). The CDR3 reads CASSGMTSGRADTQYF. The CDR3, as DNA: TGTGCCAGCAGCGGAATGACTAGCGGGAGAGCAGATACGCAGTATTTT. Combining the CDR3 with reference TRBV5-4 and TRBJ2-3 gives the whole variable domain ETGVTQSPTHLIKTRGQQVTLRCSSQSGHNTVSWYQQALGQGPQFIFQYYREEENGRGNFPPRFSGLQFPNYSSELNVNALELDDSALYLCASSGMTSGRADTQYFGPGTRLTVL.

V is TRBV27 and J is TRBJ2-7; D is uncertain. Trimming removed 0 bases from V and 1 base from J, with 4 bases in between. The V gene's germline CDR1 is MNHEY and CDR2 SMNVEV (reference sequence). This CDR3 contains 13 residues. The CDR3 region is CASSLSGSYEQYF. The CDR3 DNA follows: TGTGCCAGCAGTTTATCAGGGTCCTACGAGCAGTACTTC.

The V and J genes are TRBV4-2 and TRBJ2-5; D possibly corresponds to TRBD1 (7 bases). The germline V and J ends were trimmed by 1 base and 2 bases, with 14 bases remaining between them. Germline CDR1 and CDR2: LGHNA and YNFKEQ. The CDR3 sequence is 16 residues long. The CDR3: CASSQGFQGGQETQYF. CDR3 DNA sequence: TGTGCCAGCAGCCAAGGGTTTCAGGGGGGACAAGAGACCCAGTACTTC.

The chain carries TRBV4-3 and TRBJ1-2; TRBD1 aligns across 8 bases. The J segment lost 7 bases and the V segment lost 4 bases, leaving 14 bases of the junction unmatched. The CDR3 is 16 amino acids. Looked up from germline, CDR1 is LGHNA and CDR2 is YSLEER. CDR3 loop: CASSPKGQVSGSGYTF. The CDR3 DNA sequence: TGCGCCAGCAGCCCTAAGGGACAGGTCTCTGGCAGTGGCTACACCTTC.

This clone came up once. CDR3 residues: CASSLQGVQETQYF. DNA of the CDR3: TGTGCCAGCAGCTTGCAGGGAGTCCAAGAGACCCAGTACTTC. The V gene is TRBV5-6, the J gene TRBJ2-5; D may correspond to TRBD1 or TRBD2 (5 bases each). The V end lost 1 base, the J end lost 1 base, and 8 bases lay between the germline ends. Germline CDR1 reads SGHDT; CDR2 reads YYEEEE. This CDR3 has 14 amino acids.

The V call is TRBV6-5, the J call TRBJ2-7; D perhaps matches TRBD2 (6 bases). V was clipped by 6 bases and J by 4 bases, with 13 bases between them. Germline lookup yields CDR1 MNHEY and CDR2 SVGAGI. This CDR3 is 13 amino acids long. The CDR3 spells CASRASDRYEQYF. In DNA, the CDR3 is TGTGCCAGCAGGGCTAGCGATCGGTACGAGCAGTACTTC.

V and J are TRBV19 and TRBJ2-5; 13 bases map to TRBD2. V trimming: 5 bases; J trimming: 5 bases; junction bases outside the gene matches: 8. The CDR3 consists of 16 residues. Germline V CDR1 and CDR2: LNHDA, SQIVND (reference sequence). The CDR3 loop reads CASSDRTSGSWETQYF. For the CDR3, the DNA is TGTGCCAGTAGTGACCGGACTAGCGGGAGTTGGGAGACCCAGTACTTC.

The V and J genes are TRBV7-9 and TRBJ2-1, with 10 bases fitting TRBD2. Germline CDR1 SEHNR, CDR2 FQNEAQ (reference sequence). The J segment lost 3 bases and the V segment lost 1 base, leaving 3 bases of the junction unmatched. This CDR3 comprises 16 residues. CDR3 region: CASSLGLAGVYNEQFF. In DNA form, the CDR3 reads TGTGCCAGCAGCTTAGGGCTAGCGGGAGTCTACAATGAGCAGTTCTTC.

The count of this clone is one. The chain joins TRBV4-3 to TRBJ1-1; the D is unclear. CDR3 length: 14 amino acids. Per the germline V gene, CDR1 is LGHNA and CDR2 is YSLEER. The ends were cut back, 1 base at V and 8 bases at J, with 14 bases in the middle. The CDR3 sequence is CASSQVSSRTEAFF. Written as DNA, the CDR3 is TGCGCCAGCAGCCAAGTTTCGTCCAGAACCGAAGCTTTCTTT.

This clone appeared a few times. V and J are TRBV30 and TRBJ1-1; a possible D gene is TRBD1 (6 bases). Trimming removed 0 bases at V and 3 bases at J, with 17 bases between. This CDR3 has 16 amino acids. Germline values: CDR1 GTSNPN, CDR2 SVGIG (reference sequence). CDR3 nucleotides: TGTGCCTGGAGTGTTGTCCCTTCAGGGGTTCACACTGAAGCTTTCTTT. Translation: CAWSVVPSGVHTEAFF.

This chain links TRBV2 with TRBJ2-1, with a possible D match to TRBD1 (6 bases). Trimming left V 8 bases short and J 7 bases short, with 18 bases between. CDR1 is SNHLY and CDR2 is FYNNEI in the germline V gene. The length of the CDR3 is 14 residues. DNA of the CDR3: TGTGCCAGCGGGGGCGGCGGTATGGGGAATGAGCAGTTCTTC. This sequence encodes CASGGGGMGNEQFF.

The chain carries TRBV12-5 and TRBJ2-2; D ambiguous. The CDR3 length is 13 residues. V was trimmed by 7 bases and J by 1 base, leaving 7 bases between them. Germline loops: CDR1 LGHNT, CDR2 FRNRAP. CDR3 sequence: CASDYLNTGELFF. CDR3 DNA sequence: TGTGCTAGTGATTATTTGAACACCGGGGAGCTGTTTTTT.

The chain joins TRBV7-9 to TRBJ2-1, with 12 positions matching TRBD2. V gave up 3 bases and J gave up 4 bases; unmatched junction bases: 1. The germline V gene encodes CDR1 SEHNR and CDR2 FQNEAQ (reference sequence). The CDR3 extends over 15 amino acids. The CDR3 coding sequence is TGTGCCAGCAGCTTTACTAGCGGGGGGTACAATGAGCAGTTCTTC. It is translated as CASSFTSGGYNEQFF.

This rearrangement joins TRBV5-1 to TRBJ1-5; D ambiguous. Germline assignment: CDR1 SGHRS and CDR2 YFSETQ. V was clipped by 0 bases and J by 2 bases, with 9 bases between them. CDR3 length: 15 residues. The CDR3: CASSLGSERNQPQHF. The CDR3 coding sequence is TGCGCCAGCAGCTTGGGGTCGGAACGCAATCAGCCCCAGCATTTT. Combining the CDR3 with reference TRBV5-1 and TRBJ1-5 gives the whole variable domain KAGVTQTPRYLIKTRGQQVTLSCSPISGHRSVSWYQQTPGQGLQFLFEYFSETQRNKGNFPGRFSGRQFSNSRSEMNVSTLELGDSALYLCASSLGSERNQPQHFGDGTRLSIL.

The CDR3 bases are TGTGCCAGCAGCTATGGGGCCTGGAATGAGCAGTTCTTC. Protein product: CASSYGAWNEQFF. This rearrangement joins TRBV7-9 to TRBJ2-1, with D tentatively TRBD1 (5 bases). The CDR3 totals 13 residues. V was clipped by 4 bases and J by 7 bases, with 11 bases between them. Germline CDR1 is SEHNR and CDR2 is FQNEAQ (reference sequence). The full variable domain, with the rest looked up from reference TRBV7-9 and TRBJ2-1, is DTGVSQNPRHKITKRGQNVTFRCDPISEHNRLYWYRQTLGQGPEFLTYFQNEAQLEKSRLLSDRFSAERPKGSFSTLEIQRTEQGDSAMYLCASSYGAWNEQFFGPGTRLTVL.

V usage is TRBV7-9 and J usage is TRBJ2-3, with D tentatively TRBD1 (5 bases). Deletions cut 3 bases from V and 2 bases from J, with 9 bases between. The germline CDR1 and CDR2 sequences are SEHNR and FQNEAQ (reference sequence). The CDR3 is 14 amino acids. CDR3 in amino acids: CASSLVGATDTQYF. The DNA for the CDR3 is TGTGCCAGCAGCTTGGTTGGGGCCACAGATACGCAGTATTTT.

The rearrangement joins TRBV19 to TRBJ1-4, with D possibly matching TRBD1 (6 bases). The V gene lost 7 bases and the J gene lost 8 bases, with 17 bases spanning the gap. Germline CDR1 reads LNHDA; CDR2 reads SQIVND (reference sequence). The CDR3 contains 14 residues. The chain's CDR3 is CASTLTDRREKLFF. The DNA for the CDR3 is TGTGCCAGTACCCTCACGGACAGAAGGGAAAAACTGTTTTTT.

This clone turned up a few times. The rearrangement uses TRBV10-3 and TRBJ1-2; a possible D gene is TRBD1 (5 bases). In germline, CDR1 is ENHRY, CDR2 SYGVKD. V was pared by 0 bases and J by 2 bases, with 7 bases between. CDR3 length: 14 residues. CDR3 residues: CAISESGDNYGYTF. The DNA for the CDR3 is TGTGCCATCAGTGAGTCTGGGGACAACTATGGCTACACCTTC.

V and J are TRBV2 and TRBJ2-2; 8 bases line up with TRBD2. Trimming removed 5 bases from V and 5 bases from J; junction bases left unmatched: 7. Germline loops: CDR1 SNHLY, CDR2 FYNNEI. CDR3 length: 15 residues. The CDR3 nucleotides read TGTGCCAGCAGTTTGTCTAGCGGGCTTACCGGGGAGCTGTTTTTT. Translation gives CASSLSSGLTGELFF.

This sequence joins TRBV18 and TRBJ2-7, with TRBD2 matching over 8 bases. Per the germline V gene, CDR1 is KGHSH and CDR2 is LQKENI. Trimming removed 8 bases from V and 1 base from J; junction bases left unmatched: 10. This CDR3 spans 15 amino acids. The CDR3 DNA sequence: TGTGCCAGCCACCCGGGGGGGATACTTTCCTACGAGCAGTACTTC. Protein: CASHPGGILSYEQYF.

The V call is TRBV6-5, the J call TRBJ2-1; 10 positions agree with TRBD1. The junction had 6 bases not matched to a gene; V was cut back by 4 bases and J by 3 bases. CDR1 is MNHEY, CDR2 SVGAGI, per germline. The CDR3 has 16 amino acids. The CDR3, as DNA: TGTGCCAGCAGTTCGACAGGGGGCGCGAACTACAATGAGCAGTTCTTC. Its translation: CASSSTGGANYNEQFF.

The gene calls are TRBV15 and TRBJ2-2, with D possibly being TRBD1 or TRBD2 (7 bases each). The CDR3 covers 18 residues. CDR1 is LNHNV and CDR2 is YYDKDF in the germline V gene (reference sequence). Trimming removed 0 bases from V and 6 bases from J, with 20 bases in between. In DNA, the CDR3 is TGTGCCACCAGCAGAGATGGGGACAGCGGGAATGGCGCCGGGGAGCTGTTTTTT. This sequence encodes CATSRDGDSGNGAGELFF.

V and J are TRBV13 and TRBJ2-1; 8 positions agree with TRBD2. This CDR3 region has 16 residues. Germline V lookup: CDR1 PRHDT, CDR2 FYEKMQ (reference sequence). J gave up 4 bases and V 1 base, and 6 bases lay outside the gene matches. The CDR3 nucleotides are TGTGCCAGCAGCTTAGCCAGCGGGAGAAATTACAATGAGCAGTTCTTC. Translated: CASSLASGRNYNEQFF.

The chain uses TRBV6-4 and TRBJ2-7; D perhaps matches TRBD2 (5 bases). V was cut by 4 bases and J by 4 bases, with 11 bases left in between. The CDR3 runs 13 residues. Germline lookup yields CDR1 MRHNA and CDR2 SNTAGT. The CDR3 bases are TGTGCCAGCAGTGCCGCTAAGCGGTACGAGCAGTACTTC. Protein: CASSAAKRYEQYF.

This chain uses TRBV11-3 with TRBJ2-7; TRBD1 aligns across 11 bases. Germline CDR1 reads SGHNT; CDR2 reads YENEEA. The V segment lost 5 bases and the J segment 5 bases; nucleotides outside the gene matches: 8. The length of the CDR3 is 15 residues. CDR3 nucleotide sequence: TGTGCCAGCAGCGGCATCGGACAGGGGGCCAACGAGCAGTACTTC. This encodes CASSGIGQGANEQYF. The variable domain in full, with the rest retrieved from reference TRBV11-3 and TRBJ2-7, is EAGVVQSPRYKIIEKKQPVAFWCNPISGHNTLYWYLQNLGQGPELLIRYENEEAVDDSQLPKDRFSAERLKGVDSTLKIQPAELGDSAVYLCASSGIGQGANEQYFGPGTRLTVT.